The clone carrying this T cell receptor beta chain was found a few times. Antigen unknown. Data came from immunoSEQ multiplex PCR; TCRdb stores just in-frame clones and leaves some out. The sample includes around 28,000 clones, roughly 77% seen only once; the top ten take about 19%. This sample was included in a study of vaccination effects on CD4 cells after COVID-19. There are 14 residues in the CDR3. Trimming shortened V by 7 bases and J by 9 bases, and 19 bases separated the two germline ends. Looked up from germline, CDR1 is MNHNY and CDR2 is SVGAGI (reference sequence). Ahead of sequencing, the ViraFEST assay grew antigen-specific CD4+ T cells using viral peptide pools. A roughly ten-day culture period preceded the isolation of CD4+ T cells. By PCR, the person was confirmed to have had SARS-CoV-2 infection between March and December 2020.

This receptor was identified in a human donor who had a prior SARS-CoV-2 infection. V gene TRBV6-6 combines with J gene TRBJ2-4; perhaps TRBD1 as D (5 bases). The sample consisted of CD4+ T cells from PBMCs cultured with HCoV-NL63 spike peptides, taken before COVID-19 vaccination. The DNA of the CDR3 is TGTGCCAGCATCAACCCCCGGCAAAGGGGCATTCAGTACTTC. Encoded protein: CASINPRQRGIQYF.